This T cell receptor (beta chain) was documented in a study of breast tumors, draining lymph nodes, adjacent tissues. In TCRdb, the multiplex PCR reads were re-called with MiXCR into one record per CDR3 protein. The data hold some 83,000 distinct CDR3 sequences, with approximately 19% observed a single time. Germline V gives CDR1 MNHEY, CDR2 SVGAGI. After removal of 6 bases from V and 2 bases from J, the junction contained 6 bases not matched to a gene. The CDR3 is 14 amino acids. Breast cancer patients provided tissue from their axillary draining lymph nodes. This clonotype has a count of ten or more.

The J gene is TRBJ2-7, the V gene TRBV6-5; TRBD2 matches at 8 bases. This TCR came from a female donor with breast cancer. Some clones in this sample may be carry-over from other donors' samples. The specimen sequenced was axillary lymph node tissue. DNA of the CDR3: TGTGCCAGCAGCCGGGGGGGGGGAGCCTACGAGCAGTACTTC. It yields the protein CASSRGGGAYEQYF.